This entry is about one T cell receptor (beta chain). The CDR3 is 16 amino acids. V gave up 2 bases and J gave up 5 bases, with 15 bases separating them. CDR1 and CDR2 (germline): SGHTA, FQGNSA. This entry is derived from a study of blood T cell repertoires in COVID-19. About the study: T cells, B-cell-depleted T cells, or PBMCs supplied cDNA or gDNA.

Participants spanned ages about 18 to 100 years and resided in roughly 22 US areas. Symptom resolution, clearance, or two negative PCRs marked donors in Cohort 3 as recovered. In the authors' methods: Estimates of nucleated cell counts were drawn from the amplification of reference gene primers. TCRdb's copy holds only in-frame clones and misses some; the assay was immunoSEQ multiplex PCR. V, J and clone size derive from that table, while D and trimming were established from the DNA sequence. This table has approximately 300,000 clones, around 90% appearing once. This TCR was sampled from a man aged 55-75 years who had recovered from COVID-19. V and J are TRBV7-2 and TRBJ2-2, with a weak D call TRBD2 (6 bases). The sample taken for sequencing was PBMCs or T cells enriched from blood (not recorded which). This chain's CDR3 is CASSLKGPAGTGELFF. As DNA, the CDR3 is TGTGCCAGCAGCTTAAAGGGACCCGCGGGGACCGGGGAGCTGTTTTTT. The entire variable domain, with the rest obtained from reference TRBV7-2 and TRBJ2-2, is as follows: GAGVSQSPSNKVTEKGKDVELRCDPISGHTALYWYRQSLGQGLEFLIYFQGNSAPDKSGLPSDRFSAERTGGSVSTLTIQRTQQEDSAVYLCASSLKGPAGTGELFFGEGSRLTVL.